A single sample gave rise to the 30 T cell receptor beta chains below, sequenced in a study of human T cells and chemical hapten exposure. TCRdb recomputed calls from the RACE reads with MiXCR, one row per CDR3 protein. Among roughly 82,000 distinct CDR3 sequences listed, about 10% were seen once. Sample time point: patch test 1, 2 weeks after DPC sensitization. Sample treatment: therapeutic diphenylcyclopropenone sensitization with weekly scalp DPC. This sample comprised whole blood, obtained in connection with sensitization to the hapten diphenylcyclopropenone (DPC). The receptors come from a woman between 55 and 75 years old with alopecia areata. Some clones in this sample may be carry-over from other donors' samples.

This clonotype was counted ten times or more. CDR3 sequence (DNA): TGCGCCAGCTGGGGGGAATCCGAGCAGTACTTC. Its translation is CASWGESEQYF. The chain has TRBV5-1 and TRBJ2-7; D possibly corresponds to TRBD2 (6 bases). Germline V CDR1 and CDR2: SGHRS, YFSETQ. The CDR3 runs 11 residues. V lost 7 bases and J 6 bases, leaving 11 bases between the germline ends.

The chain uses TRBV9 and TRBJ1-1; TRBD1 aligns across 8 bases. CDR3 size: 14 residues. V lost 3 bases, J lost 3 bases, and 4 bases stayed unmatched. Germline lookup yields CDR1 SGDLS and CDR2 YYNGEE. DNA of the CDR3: TGTGCCAGCAGCGCTGGACAGGGCGACACTGAAGCTTTCTTT. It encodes CASSAGQGDTEAFF.

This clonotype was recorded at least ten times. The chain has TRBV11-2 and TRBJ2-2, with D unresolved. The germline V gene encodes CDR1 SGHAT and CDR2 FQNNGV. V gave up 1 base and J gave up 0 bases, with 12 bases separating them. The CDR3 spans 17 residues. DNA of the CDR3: TGTGCCAGCAGCTTAGTATGGATACCTGCGAACACCGGGGAGCTGTTTTTT. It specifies CASSLVWIPANTGELFF.

CDR3 nucleotide sequence: TGTGCCAGCAGCTTGGCCGCCAGGGAAGAAAACTATGGCTACACCTTC. Its translation is CASSLAAREENYGYTF. V and J are TRBV5-5 and TRBJ1-2; perhaps TRBD1 as D (5 bases). The length of the CDR3 is 16 residues. CDR1 and CDR2 (germline): SGHKS, YYEKEE (reference sequence). The germline V and J ends were trimmed by 0 bases and 2 bases, with 14 bases remaining between them.

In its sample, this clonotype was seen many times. The CDR3 DNA follows: TGCGCCAGCGGCCCTGCAGGGGGGGGCACAGATACGCAGTATTTT. As protein: CASGPAGGGTDTQYF. The chain joins TRBV10-1 to TRBJ2-3; D tentatively reads TRBD1 or TRBD2 (7 bases each). CDR1 and CDR2 from the germline V gene are WNHNN and SYGVQD (reference sequence). This CDR3 has 15 amino acids. V was cut by 8 bases and J by 1 base, with 16 bases left in between.

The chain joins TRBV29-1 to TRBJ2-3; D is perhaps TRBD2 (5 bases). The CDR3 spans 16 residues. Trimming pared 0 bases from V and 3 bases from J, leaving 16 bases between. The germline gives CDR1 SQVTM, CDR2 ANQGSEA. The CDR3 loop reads CSVEDLPGTATDTQYF. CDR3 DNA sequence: TGCAGCGTTGAAGATCTTCCGGGAACGGCGACAGATACGCAGTATTTT.

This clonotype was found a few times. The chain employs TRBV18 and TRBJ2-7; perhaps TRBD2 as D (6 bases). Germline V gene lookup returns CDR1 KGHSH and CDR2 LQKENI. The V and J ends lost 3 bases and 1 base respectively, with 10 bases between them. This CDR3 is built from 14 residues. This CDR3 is CASSPRDGSYEQYF. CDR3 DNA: TGTGCCAGCTCACCGCGGGACGGATCCTACGAGCAGTACTTC. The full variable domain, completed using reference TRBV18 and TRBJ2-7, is NAGVMQNPRHLVRRRGQEARLRCSPMKGHSHVYWYRQLPEEGLKFMVYLQKENIIDESGMPKERFSAEFPKEGPSILRIQQVVRGDSAAYFCASSPRDGSYEQYFGPGTRLTVT.

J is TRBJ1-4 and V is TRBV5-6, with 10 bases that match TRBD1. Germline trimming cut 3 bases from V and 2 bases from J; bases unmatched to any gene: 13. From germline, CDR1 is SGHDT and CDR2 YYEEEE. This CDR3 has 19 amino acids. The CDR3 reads CASSWGTGVTPGTNEKLFF. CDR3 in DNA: TGTGCCAGCAGCTGGGGGACAGGGGTCACCCCCGGCACTAATGAAAAACTGTTTTTT.

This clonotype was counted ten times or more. As DNA, the CDR3 is TGTGCCAGCAGCCTCATAGGGCCCAATAATTCACCCCTCCACTTT. This translates into CASSLIGPNNSPLHF. This chain links TRBV9 with TRBJ1-6; no clear D. This CDR3 is built from 15 residues. Germline lookup yields CDR1 SGDLS and CDR2 YYNGEE. The V end was cut by 4 bases, the J end by 5 bases, with 13 bases between. The full variable domain, in which reference TRBV9 and TRBJ1-6 provide the parts outside the CDR3, is DSGVTQTPKHLITATGQRVTLRCSPRSGDLSVYWYQQSLDQGLQFLIQYYNGEERAKGNILERFSAQQFPDLHSELNLSSLELGDSALYFCASSLIGPNNSPLHFGNGTRLTVT.

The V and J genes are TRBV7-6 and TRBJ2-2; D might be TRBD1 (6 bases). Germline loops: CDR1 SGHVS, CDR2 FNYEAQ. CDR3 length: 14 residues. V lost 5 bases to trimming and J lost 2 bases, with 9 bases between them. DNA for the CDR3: TGTGCCAGCAGCCGGACAGTAAACACCGGGGAGCTGTTTTTT. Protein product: CASSRTVNTGELFF.

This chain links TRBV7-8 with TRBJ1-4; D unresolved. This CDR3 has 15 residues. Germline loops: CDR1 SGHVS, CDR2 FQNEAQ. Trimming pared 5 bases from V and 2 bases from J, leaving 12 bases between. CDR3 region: CASSPQVGTNEKLFF. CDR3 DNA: TGTGCCAGCAGCCCCCAAGTCGGGACTAATGAAAAACTGTTTTTT.

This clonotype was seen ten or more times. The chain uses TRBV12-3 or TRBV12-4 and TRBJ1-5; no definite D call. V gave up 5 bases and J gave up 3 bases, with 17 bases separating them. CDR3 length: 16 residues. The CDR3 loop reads CASSQGVSSLNQPQHF. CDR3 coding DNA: TGTGCCAGCAGTCAAGGTGTTAGTAGCCTCAATCAGCCCCAGCATTTT.

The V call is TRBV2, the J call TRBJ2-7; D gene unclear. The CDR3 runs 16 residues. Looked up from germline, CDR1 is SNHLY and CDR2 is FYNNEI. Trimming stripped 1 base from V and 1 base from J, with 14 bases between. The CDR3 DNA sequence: TGTGCCAGCAGTGAAGGCTGGCAGGCCATTTCCTACGAGCAGTACTTC. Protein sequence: CASSEGWQAISYEQYF.

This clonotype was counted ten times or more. CDR3 sequence: CASSFVPTSGAYNEQFF. The CDR3 region has the DNA TGTGCCAGCAGTTTTGTCCCCACTAGCGGGGCCTACAATGAGCAGTTCTTC. This chain connects TRBV27 to TRBJ2-1, with 10 bases lining up with TRBD2. Germline trimming cut 3 bases from V and 2 bases from J; bases unmatched to any gene: 7. The CDR3 loop spans 17 amino acids. Germline CDR1 MNHEY, CDR2 SMNVEV (reference sequence).

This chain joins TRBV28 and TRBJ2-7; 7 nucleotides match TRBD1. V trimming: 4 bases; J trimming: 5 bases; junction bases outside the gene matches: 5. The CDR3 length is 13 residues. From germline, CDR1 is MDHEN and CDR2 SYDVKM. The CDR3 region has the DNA TGTGCCAGCAGTTCGCTTACAGGGGACGAGCAGTACTTC. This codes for CASSSLTGDEQYF.

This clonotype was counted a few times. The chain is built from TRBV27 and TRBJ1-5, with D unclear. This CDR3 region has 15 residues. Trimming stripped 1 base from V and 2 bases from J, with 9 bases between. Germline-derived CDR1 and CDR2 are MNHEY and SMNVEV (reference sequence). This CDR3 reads CASSLLARGNQPQHF. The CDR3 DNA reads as TGTGCCAGCAGTTTATTGGCAAGGGGCAATCAGCCCCAGCATTTT.

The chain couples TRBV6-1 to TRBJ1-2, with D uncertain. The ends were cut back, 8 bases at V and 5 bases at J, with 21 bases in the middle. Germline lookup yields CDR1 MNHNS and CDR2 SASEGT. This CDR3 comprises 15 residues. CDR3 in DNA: TGTGCCAGCCGGCCGGCAGGTGGATCTTGGTATGGCTACACCTTC. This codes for CASRPAGGSWYGYTF.

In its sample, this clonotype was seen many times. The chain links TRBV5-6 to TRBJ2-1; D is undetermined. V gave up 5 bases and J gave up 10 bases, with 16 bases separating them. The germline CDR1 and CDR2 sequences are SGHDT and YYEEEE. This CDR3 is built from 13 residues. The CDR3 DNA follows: TGTGCCAGCAGTGTATATGGGGTTGGGGAGCAGTTCTTC. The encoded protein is CASSVYGVGEQFF.

The CDR3 here is CASSPSGRGTDTQYF. The CDR3 DNA is TGTGCCAGCAGCCCTTCCGGGCGGGGCACAGATACGCAGTATTTT. The chain recombines TRBV7-3 with TRBJ2-3; tentative D call: TRBD2 (5 bases). The CDR3 has 15 amino acids. Germline CDR1 SGHTA, CDR2 FQGTGA. Trimming removed 5 bases at V and 1 base at J, with 13 bases between.

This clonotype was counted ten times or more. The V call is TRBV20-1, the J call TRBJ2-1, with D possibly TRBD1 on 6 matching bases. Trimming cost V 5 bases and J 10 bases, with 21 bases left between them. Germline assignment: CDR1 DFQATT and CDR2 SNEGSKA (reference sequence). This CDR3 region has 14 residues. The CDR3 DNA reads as TGCAGTGCTTCTTCTCAGCGAGGACAGTTCGAGCAGTTCTTC. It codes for CSASSQRGQFEQFF.

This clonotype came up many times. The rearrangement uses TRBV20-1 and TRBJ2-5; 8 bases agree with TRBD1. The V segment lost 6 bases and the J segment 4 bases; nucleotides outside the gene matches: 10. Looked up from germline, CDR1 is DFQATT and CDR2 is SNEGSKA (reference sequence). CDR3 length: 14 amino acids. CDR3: CSALLRGRLETQYF. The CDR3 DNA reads TGCAGTGCCTTACTCAGGGGGCGGTTAGAGACCCAGTACTTC.

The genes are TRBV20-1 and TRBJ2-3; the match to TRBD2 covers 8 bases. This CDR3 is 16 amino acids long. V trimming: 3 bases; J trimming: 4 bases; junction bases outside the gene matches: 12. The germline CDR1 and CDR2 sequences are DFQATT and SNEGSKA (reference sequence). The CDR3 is CSASPPLAGSADTQYF. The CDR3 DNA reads TGCAGTGCTAGCCCACCGCTAGCGGGCTCCGCAGATACGCAGTATTTT.

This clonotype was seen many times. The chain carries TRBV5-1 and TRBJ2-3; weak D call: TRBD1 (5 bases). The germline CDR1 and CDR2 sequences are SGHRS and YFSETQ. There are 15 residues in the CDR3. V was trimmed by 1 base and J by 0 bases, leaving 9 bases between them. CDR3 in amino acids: CASSLRQGSTDTQYF. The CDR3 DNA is TGCGCCAGCAGCTTGCGTCAGGGCAGCACAGATACGCAGTATTTT.

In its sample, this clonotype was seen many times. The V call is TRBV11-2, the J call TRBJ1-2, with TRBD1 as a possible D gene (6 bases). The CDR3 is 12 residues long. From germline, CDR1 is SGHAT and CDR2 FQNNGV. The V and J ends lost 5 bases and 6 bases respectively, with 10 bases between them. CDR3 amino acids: CASSLHRDGYTF. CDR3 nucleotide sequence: TGTGCCAGCAGCCTCCACAGGGATGGCTACACCTTC.

This CDR3 reads CASSTQGDLNIQYF. The CDR3 nucleotides are TGCGCCAGCAGCACTCAGGGAGACCTAAACATTCAGTACTTC. V is TRBV5-1 and J is TRBJ2-4, with D perhaps being TRBD1 or TRBD2 (5 bases each). Trimming removed 4 bases from V and 6 bases from J, with 14 bases in between. Germline V gene lookup returns CDR1 SGHRS and CDR2 YFSETQ. This CDR3 is built from 14 residues.

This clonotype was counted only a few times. The DNA of the CDR3 is TGTGCCAGCTCCCCAACAGGGGGTTGGGTCCCTGAAGCTTTCTTT. This gives the protein CASSPTGGWVPEAFF. J is TRBJ1-1 and V is TRBV18, with 8 nucleotides matching TRBD1. Trimming at V came to 6 bases and at J to 6 bases, leaving 12 bases not matched to a gene. Germline lookup yields CDR1 KGHSH and CDR2 LQKENI. CDR3 length equals 15 residues.

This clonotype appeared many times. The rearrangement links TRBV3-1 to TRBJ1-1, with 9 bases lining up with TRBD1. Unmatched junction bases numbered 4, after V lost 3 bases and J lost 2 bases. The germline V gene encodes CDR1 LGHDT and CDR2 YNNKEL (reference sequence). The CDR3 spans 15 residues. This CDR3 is CASSHRQGGNTEAFF. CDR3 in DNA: TGTGCCAGCAGCCACCGACAGGGGGGTAACACTGAAGCTTTCTTT.

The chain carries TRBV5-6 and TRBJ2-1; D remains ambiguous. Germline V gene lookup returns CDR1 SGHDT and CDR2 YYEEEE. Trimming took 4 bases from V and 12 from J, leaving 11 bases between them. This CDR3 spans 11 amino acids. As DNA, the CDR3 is TGTGCCAGCAGCCTGGGGTTTGGGCAGTTCTTC. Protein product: CASSLGFGQFF.

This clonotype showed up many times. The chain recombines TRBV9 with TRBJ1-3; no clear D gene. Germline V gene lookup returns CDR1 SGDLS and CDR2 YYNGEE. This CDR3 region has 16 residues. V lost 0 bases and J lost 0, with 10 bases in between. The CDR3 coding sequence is TGTGCCAGCAGCGTAGCGGGCAGGAACTCTGGAAACACCATATATTTT. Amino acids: CASSVAGRNSGNTIYF. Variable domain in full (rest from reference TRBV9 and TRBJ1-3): DSGVTQTPKHLITATGQRVTLRCSPRSGDLSVYWYQQSLDQGLQFLIQYYNGEERAKGNILERFSAQQFPDLHSELNLSSLELGDSALYFCASSVAGRNSGNTIYFGEGSWLTVV.

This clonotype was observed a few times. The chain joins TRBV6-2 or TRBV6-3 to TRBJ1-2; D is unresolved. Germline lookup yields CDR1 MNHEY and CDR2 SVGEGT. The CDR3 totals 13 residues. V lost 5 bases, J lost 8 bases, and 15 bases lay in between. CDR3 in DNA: TGTGCCAGCAGTCCCCGACTCCGCTGGGGCTACACCTTC. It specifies CASSPRLRWGYTF.